These 18 T cell receptor beta chains were all obtained from the same sample, sequenced in a study of T-cell reconstitution after alpha-beta-depleted transplantation in children. Unique molecular identifiers were used to barcode this TCRbeta library. A single record per CDR3 protein comes from TCRdb applying MiXCR to the PCR reads. This sample yields 440,000 or so distinct CDR3 sequences, of which around 46% are seen a single time; 27% belongs to the top ten. This sample comprised PBMCs, obtained before TCRalphabeta/CD19-depleted stem cell transplant. The receptors were gathered from a girl aged 2-10 years with aplastic anemia, due to receive a stem cell transplant.

CDR3 coding DNA: TGCGCCAGCAGCTTGCGACCGGGATACACAGATACGCAGTATTTT. It codes for CASSLRPGYTDTQYF. The chain couples TRBV5-1 to TRBJ2-3, with D possibly matching TRBD2 (5 bases). The CDR3 loop spans 15 amino acids. Trimming removed 1 base from V and 2 bases from J, with 11 bases in between. The germline V gene has CDR1 SGHRS and CDR2 YFSETQ. Based on the CDR3 plus reference TRBV5-1 and TRBJ2-3, the full variable domain is KAGVTQTPRYLIKTRGQQVTLSCSPISGHRSVSWYQQTPGQGLQFLFEYFSETQRNKGNFPGRFSGRQFSNSRSEMNVSTLELGDSALYLCASSLRPGYTDTQYFGPGTRLTVL.

This clonotype was seen a handful of times. The chain links TRBV11-2 to TRBJ2-4; D may be TRBD1 (5 bases). The CDR3 is made up of 16 amino acids. The germline CDR1 and CDR2 sequences are SGHAT and FQNNGV. Trimming took off 2 bases at V and 5 bases at J, with 16 bases between the two ends. The DNA for the CDR3 is TGTGCCAGCAGCTTAAGGGGAAGGCGTGCAGAAAACATTCAGTACTTC. Protein product: CASSLRGRRAENIQYF.

CDR3 nucleotide sequence: TGTGCCAGCAGCCGCCGGAGACAGGGAGCCTATGGCTACACCTTC. It specifies CASSRRRQGAYGYTF. The V gene is TRBV5-6, the J gene TRBJ1-2, with 7 positions matching TRBD1. Germline CDR1 and CDR2: SGHDT and YYEEEE. V lost 4 bases and J lost 4; bases outside the gene matches: 10. This CDR3 comprises 15 residues.

The rearrangement links TRBV5-1 to TRBJ2-5, with D possibly TRBD2 on 5 matching bases. From germline, CDR1 is SGHRS and CDR2 YFSETQ. V was trimmed by 0 bases and J by 5 bases, leaving 11 bases between them. The CDR3 has 14 amino acids. CDR3 region: CASSLDSGIETQYF. CDR3 nucleotides: TGCGCCAGCAGCTTGGATTCCGGGATCGAGACCCAGTACTTC.

In its sample, this clonotype was seen many times. The V call is TRBV5-1, the J call TRBJ1-4; unclear D gene. Germline CDR1 and CDR2: SGHRS and YFSETQ. V was shortened by 0 bases and J by 0 bases, with 9 bases between the two germline ends. The CDR3 is made up of 16 amino acids. CDR3 protein: CASSLDGPATNEKLFF. The CDR3 DNA sequence: TGCGCCAGCAGCTTGGACGGCCCTGCAACTAATGAAAAACTGTTTTTT.

The V call is TRBV7-9, the J call TRBJ2-1; 7 bases match TRBD2. Per germline, CDR1 SEHNR and CDR2 FQNEAQ (reference sequence). V trimming: 5 bases; J trimming: 7 bases; junction bases outside the gene matches: 14. This CDR3 has 16 residues. The CDR3 loop is CASSLEGSGYSNEQFF. The CDR3 coding sequence is TGTGCCAGCAGCCTAGAGGGTAGCGGGTATTCAAATGAGCAGTTCTTC.

This clonotype was detected ten times or more. J is TRBJ2-1 and V is TRBV20-1; D ambiguous. CDR3 size: 15 residues. Germline loops: CDR1 DFQATT, CDR2 SNEGSKA (reference sequence). V lost 0 bases and J lost 0, with 9 bases in between. CDR3 sequence reads: CSARDIPSSYNEQFF. The CDR3 DNA sequence: TGCAGTGCTAGAGATATCCCGAGCTCCTACAATGAGCAGTTCTTC.

This clonotype was seen many times. V and J are TRBV20-1 and TRBJ2-1; 12 nucleotides agree with TRBD2. The V gene end was trimmed by 1 base and the J gene end by 8 bases; junction bases not matched to a gene: 9. The CDR3 is 16 residues long. Germline CDR1 and CDR2: DFQATT and SNEGSKA (reference sequence). The CDR3: CSARGASGRAPYEQFF. The CDR3 coding sequence is TGCAGTGCTAGAGGGGCTAGCGGGAGGGCCCCGTATGAGCAGTTCTTC.

The chain recombines TRBV15 with TRBJ2-3, with D perhaps matching TRBD1 or TRBD2 (5 bases each). Trimming took off 5 bases at V and 4 bases at J, with 19 bases between the two ends. The CDR3 covers 16 residues. Germline V CDR1 and CDR2: LNHNV, YYDKDF (reference sequence). The CDR3 sequence is CATSEGPLRRADTQYF. In DNA, the CDR3 is TGTGCCACCAGCGAGGGGCCGCTTAGGCGGGCAGATACGCAGTATTTT.

This clonotype was seen repeatedly, ten times or more. The V call is TRBV12-3 or TRBV12-4, the J call TRBJ2-1; possible D gene TRBD1, 5 bases. Trimming removed 6 bases from V and 8 bases from J, with 11 bases in between. The CDR3 contains 12 residues. The DNA for the CDR3 is TGTGCCAGCAGGTACAGGTTTCATGAGCAGTTCTTC. Translating gives CASRYRFHEQFF.

This clonotype was detected only a few times. The CDR3 coding sequence is TGTGCCAGCAGCTACGGGTCACCGGGACAGGGTTTCTACAATGAGCAGTTCTTC. Translation: CASSYGSPGQGFYNEQFF. The chain joins TRBV11-2 to TRBJ2-1; 9 bases align to TRBD1. Trimming took 4 bases from V and 3 from J; bases not matched to a gene: 13. The germline gives CDR1 SGHAT, CDR2 FQNNGV. The CDR3 loop spans 18 amino acids.

The chain joins TRBV19 to TRBJ2-1; 9 bases fit TRBD1. Trimming cost V 6 bases and J 5 bases; bases outside gene matches: 11. This CDR3 spans 16 amino acids. Germline V gene sequence: CDR1 LNHDA, CDR2 SQIVND (reference sequence). CDR3 in DNA: TGTGCCAGTAGACCCGTACCGGGACAGGGCCACAATGAGCAGTTCTTC. It encodes CASRPVPGQGHNEQFF. Looking up the rest from reference TRBV19 and TRBJ2-1 gives the full variable domain: DGGITQSPKYLFRKEGQNVTLSCEQNLNHDAMYWYRQDPGQGLRLIYYSQIVNDFQKGDIAEGYSVSREKKESFPLTVTSAQKNPTAFYLCASRPVPGQGHNEQFFGPGTRLTVL.

The rearrangement joins TRBV7-7 to TRBJ2-3, with a weak D call TRBD1 (7 bases). The CDR3 covers 15 residues. The germline V gene has CDR1 SSHAT and CDR2 FNYEAQ (reference sequence). V lost 5 bases to trimming and J lost 3 bases, with 15 bases between them. CDR3 residues: CASSQGRGETDTQYF. The DNA of the CDR3 is TGTGCCAGCAGCCAGGGCAGGGGGGAGACAGATACGCAGTATTTT.

This clonotype was seen more than once but under ten times. J is TRBJ2-3 and V is TRBV6-4, with D tentatively TRBD1 (5 bases). Trimming cost V 3 bases and J 5 bases, with 9 bases left between them. The length of the CDR3 is 13 residues. CDR1 MRHNA and CDR2 SNTAGT come from the germline V gene. The CDR3 DNA reads as TGTGCCAGCAGTGAACAGGACGGAGATACGCAGTATTTT. Translation gives CASSEQDGDTQYF.

The DNA for the CDR3 is TGTGCCAGCAGCCAACAGGGGATCAATGAGCAGTTCTTC. This sequence encodes CASSQQGINEQFF. The rearrangement links TRBV3-1 to TRBJ2-1; possible D gene TRBD1, 6 bases. This CDR3 region has 13 residues. Trimming shortened V by 2 bases and J by 6 bases, and 8 bases separated the two germline ends. Germline V gene sequence: CDR1 LGHDT, CDR2 YNNKEL (reference sequence).

The rearrangement uses TRBV29-1 and TRBJ2-5, with D perhaps TRBD2 (6 bases). The germline V gene encodes CDR1 SQVTM and CDR2 ANQGSEA. CDR3 size: 15 residues. The V end lost 2 bases, the J end lost 1 base, and 14 bases lay between the germline ends. The CDR3, as DNA: TGCAGCGTTGAAAGGTGGGAGGTTCCCCAAGAGACCCAGTACTTC. It specifies CSVERWEVPQETQYF. Variable domain in full (rest from reference TRBV29-1 and TRBJ2-5): SAVISQKPSRDICQRGTSLTIQCQVDSQVTMMFWYRQQPGQSLTLIATANQGSEATYESGFVIDKFPISRPNLTFSTLTVSNMSPEDSSIYLCSVERWEVPQETQYFGPGTRLLVL.

The gene calls are TRBV20-1 and TRBJ1-6, with D maybe TRBD1 (5 bases). Per germline, CDR1 DFQATT and CDR2 SNEGSKA (reference sequence). This CDR3 has 15 residues. Between the trimmed V and J ends, which lost 3 bases and 4 bases, there was a span of 13 bases. In nucleotides, the CDR3 is TGCAGTGCTAGGGGCGGGGCAGAATATAATTCACCCCTCCACTTT. As protein: CSARGGAEYNSPLHF.

V and J are TRBV13 and TRBJ2-1; D tentatively fits TRBD1 or TRBD2 (5 bases each). Germline V gives CDR1 PRHDT, CDR2 FYEKMQ (reference sequence). The CDR3 totals 14 residues. Trimming removed 6 bases at V and 7 bases at J, with 16 bases between. CDR3 sequence reads: CASREAGSENEQFF. The CDR3 region has the DNA TGTGCCAGCAGAGAGGCAGGGAGTGAGAATGAGCAGTTCTTC.